The rows below give T cell receptor beta chains drawn from one sample of a study of T cells in Graves' hyperthyroidism and ophthalmopathy. TCRdb passed the multiplex PCR reads through MiXCR, listing each CDR3 protein once. The repertoire has roughly 630,000 distinct CDR3 sequences, 15% to 18% of them found once; the top ten carry 7.3%. Input material: blood. Every receptor here comes from a woman aged 30 to 39 with Graves' hyperthyroidism. The CDR3 runs from the conserved cysteine through the conserved F or W. A D gene is named only where the DNA matches it firmly. Clone size is not always given. Where it is, it says once, few, many or a class for expanded clones.

J gene	clone size	D gene	V gene	CDR3 DNA	CDR3 protein
TRBJ2-1	few	TRBD2	TRBV5-1	TGCGCCAGCAGCTTGGGAGGGTGGCGGGAGGGCCCGCGGTACAATGAGCAGTTCTTC	CASSLGGWREGPRYNEQFF
TRBJ2-3	many	TRBD2	TRBV27	TGTGCCAGCAGTGGTACTAGCGGGAGGGCCTCATACACAGATACGCAGTATTTT	CASSGTSGRASYTDTQYF
TRBJ2-4	.	TRBD2	TRBV5-1	TGCGCCAGCAGCTTGTGGCCACTTGTAGGACTAGCGGGAGTCCAAGCCAAAAACATTCAGTACTTC	CASSLWPLVGLAGVQAKNIQYF
TRBJ2-3	many	.	TRBV5-1	TGCGCCAGCAGCTTGGCTCCAAGGGATACGCAGTATTTT	CASSLAPRDTQYF
TRBJ1-1	many	TRBD1	TRBV12-5	TGTGCTAGTGTCGCCTTCCGGGACAGTGAAGCTTTCTTT	CASVAFRDSEAFF
TRBJ2-6	once	TRBD2	TRBV5-4	TGTGCCAACAGCGGACTAGCGGGGGGCGGGGCCAACGTCCTGACTTTC	CANSGLAGGGANVLTF
TRBJ1-6	many	.	TRBV11-2	TGTGCCAGCAGCAGCGGGACGAATAATTCACCCCTCCACTTT	CASSSGTNNSPLHF
TRBJ2-1	few	TRBD2	TRBV19	TGTGCCACCACTAACCTGGCGAGCGGGAGAGGCGATGAGCAGTTCTTC	CATTNLASGRGDEQFF
TRBJ2-1	.	TRBD1	TRBV30	TGTGCCTGGAGGGGCCGAGACAGGGGCCATGAGCAGTTCTTC	CAWRGRDRGHEQFF
TRBJ2-7	.	TRBD2	TRBV19	TGTGCCAGTAGTATCTCCCCACCTAGCGGGAGCCTCTACGAGCAGTACTTC	CASSISPPSGSLYEQYF
TRBJ1-1	many	.	TRBV7-9	TGTGCCAGCAAGCACACTGAAGCTTTCTTT	CASKHTEAFF